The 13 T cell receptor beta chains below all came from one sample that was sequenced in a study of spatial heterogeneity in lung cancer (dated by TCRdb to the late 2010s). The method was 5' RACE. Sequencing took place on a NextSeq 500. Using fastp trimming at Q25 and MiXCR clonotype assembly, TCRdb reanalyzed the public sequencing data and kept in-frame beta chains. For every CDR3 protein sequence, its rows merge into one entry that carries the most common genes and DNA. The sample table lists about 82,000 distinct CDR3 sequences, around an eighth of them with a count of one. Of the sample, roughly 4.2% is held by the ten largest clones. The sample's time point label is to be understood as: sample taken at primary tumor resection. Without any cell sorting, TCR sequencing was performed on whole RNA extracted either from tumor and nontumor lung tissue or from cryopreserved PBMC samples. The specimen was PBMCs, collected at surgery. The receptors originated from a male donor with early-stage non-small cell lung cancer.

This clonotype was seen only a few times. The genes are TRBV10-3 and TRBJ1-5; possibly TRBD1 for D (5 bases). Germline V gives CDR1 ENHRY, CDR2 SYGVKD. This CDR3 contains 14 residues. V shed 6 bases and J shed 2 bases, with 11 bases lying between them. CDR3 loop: CAISPGMGNQPQHF. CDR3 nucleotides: TGTGCCATCAGCCCAGGGATGGGCAATCAGCCCCAGCATTTT.

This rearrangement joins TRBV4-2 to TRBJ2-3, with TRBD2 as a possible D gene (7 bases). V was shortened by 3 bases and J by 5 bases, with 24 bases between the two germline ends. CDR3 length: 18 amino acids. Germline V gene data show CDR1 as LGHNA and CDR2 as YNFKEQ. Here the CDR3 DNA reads TGTGCCAGCAGCCAGCGCTTTGGGGGGGCCGGTGATCGAGATACGCAGTATTTT. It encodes CASSQRFGGAGDRDTQYF.

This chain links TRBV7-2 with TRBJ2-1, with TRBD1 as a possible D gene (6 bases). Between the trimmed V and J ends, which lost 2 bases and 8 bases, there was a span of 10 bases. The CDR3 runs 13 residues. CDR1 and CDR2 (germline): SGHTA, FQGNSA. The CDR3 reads CASSLPGDHEQFF. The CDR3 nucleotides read TGTGCCAGCAGCTTACCAGGGGACCATGAGCAGTTCTTC.

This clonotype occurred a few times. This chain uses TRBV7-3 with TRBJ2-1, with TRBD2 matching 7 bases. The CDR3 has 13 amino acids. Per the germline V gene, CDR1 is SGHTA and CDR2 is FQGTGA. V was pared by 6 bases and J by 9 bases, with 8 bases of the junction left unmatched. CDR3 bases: TGTGCCAGCAGTTCCGACTGGGGGGGTGAGCAGTTCTTC. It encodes CASSSDWGGEQFF.

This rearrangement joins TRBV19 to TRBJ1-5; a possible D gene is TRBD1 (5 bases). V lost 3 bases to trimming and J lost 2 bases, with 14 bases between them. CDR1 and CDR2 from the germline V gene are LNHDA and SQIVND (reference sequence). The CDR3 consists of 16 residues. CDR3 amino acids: CASSITGEEGNQPQHF. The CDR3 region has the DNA TGTGCCAGTAGTATTACGGGGGAGGAGGGCAATCAGCCCCAGCATTTT. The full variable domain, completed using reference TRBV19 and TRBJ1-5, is DGGITQSPKYLFRKEGQNVTLSCEQNLNHDAMYWYRQDPGQGLRLIYYSQIVNDFQKGDIAEGYSVSREKKESFPLTVTSAQKNPTAFYLCASSITGEEGNQPQHFGDGTRLSIL.

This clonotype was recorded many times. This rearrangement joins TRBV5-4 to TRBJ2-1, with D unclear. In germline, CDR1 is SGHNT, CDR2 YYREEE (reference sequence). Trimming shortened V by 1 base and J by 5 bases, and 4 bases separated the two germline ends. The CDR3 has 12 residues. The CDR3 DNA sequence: TGTGCCAGCAGCTTGCTAGACAATGAGCAGTTCTTC. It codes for CASSLLDNEQFF. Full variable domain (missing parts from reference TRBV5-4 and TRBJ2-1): ETGVTQSPTHLIKTRGQQVTLRCSSQSGHNTVSWYQQALGQGPQFIFQYYREEENGRGNFPPRFSGLQFPNYSSELNVNALELDDSALYLCASSLLDNEQFFGPGTRLTVL.

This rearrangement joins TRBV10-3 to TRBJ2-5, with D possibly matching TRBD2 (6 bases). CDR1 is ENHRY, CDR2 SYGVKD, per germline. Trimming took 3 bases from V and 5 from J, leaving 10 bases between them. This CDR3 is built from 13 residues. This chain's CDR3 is CAISEGRGETQYF. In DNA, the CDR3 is TGTGCCATCAGTGAAGGTCGGGGGGAGACCCAGTACTTC.

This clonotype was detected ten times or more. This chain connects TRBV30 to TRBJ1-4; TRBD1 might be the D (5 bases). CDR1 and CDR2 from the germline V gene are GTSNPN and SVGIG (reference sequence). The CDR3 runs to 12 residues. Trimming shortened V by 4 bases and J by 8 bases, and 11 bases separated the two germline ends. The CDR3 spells CAWTRGEEKLFF. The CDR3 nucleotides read TGTGCCTGGACAAGGGGAGAGGAAAAACTGTTTTTT.

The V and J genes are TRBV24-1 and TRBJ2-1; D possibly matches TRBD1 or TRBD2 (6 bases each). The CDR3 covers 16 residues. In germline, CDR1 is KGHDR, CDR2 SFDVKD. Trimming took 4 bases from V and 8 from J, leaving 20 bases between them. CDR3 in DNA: TGTGCCACCAGTGACTCGGCAGGGGCGGGATGGGATGAGCAGTTCTTC. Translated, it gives CATSDSAGAGWDEQFF.

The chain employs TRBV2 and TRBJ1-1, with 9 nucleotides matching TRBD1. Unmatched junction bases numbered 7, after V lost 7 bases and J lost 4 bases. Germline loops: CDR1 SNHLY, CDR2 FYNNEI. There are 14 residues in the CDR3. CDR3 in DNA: TGTGCCAGCAAGGGGGAGACAGGGGGCACTGAAGCTTTCTTT. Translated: CASKGETGGTEAFF.

Here the CDR3 reads CASSYVVGRGASYEQYF. DNA of the CDR3: TGTGCCAGCAGTTATGTCGTAGGGCGCGGGGCCTCCTACGAGCAGTACTTC. The chain is built from TRBV28 and TRBJ2-7; weak D call: TRBD2 (6 bases). The CDR3 is 17 residues long. CDR1 and CDR2 (germline): MDHEN, SYDVKM. Trimming took off 4 bases at V and 0 bases at J, with 19 bases between the two ends. The full variable domain, rest sourced from reference TRBV28 and TRBJ2-7, is DVKVTQSSRYLVKRTGEKVFLECVQDMDHENMFWYRQDPGLGLRLIYFSYDVKMKEKGDIPEGYSVSREKKERFSLILESASTNQTSMYLCASSYVVGRGASYEQYFGPGTRLTVT.

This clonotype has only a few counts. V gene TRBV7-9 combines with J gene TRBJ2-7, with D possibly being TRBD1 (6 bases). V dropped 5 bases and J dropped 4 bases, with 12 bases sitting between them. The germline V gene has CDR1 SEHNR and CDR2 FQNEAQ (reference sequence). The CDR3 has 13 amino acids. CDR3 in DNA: TGTGCCAGCAGCCGCGGAGGACAGTACGAGCAGTACTTC. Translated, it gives CASSRGGQYEQYF.

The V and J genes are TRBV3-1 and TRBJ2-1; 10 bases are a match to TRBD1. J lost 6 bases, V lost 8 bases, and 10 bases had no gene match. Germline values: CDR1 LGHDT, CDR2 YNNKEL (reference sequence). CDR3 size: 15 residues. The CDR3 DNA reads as TGTGCCAGCTCACAAGACAGGGGGCGATTCAATGAGCAGTTCTTC. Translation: CASSQDRGRFNEQFF.